This TCR beta chain was found in a study of cytomegalovirus exposure and HLA in healthy donors. Whole-study context: According to later analysis, the same platform produced the 100 to 150 validation and several hundred first-cohort repertoires. Study-wide results and caveats: Among TCR sequences, most were rare, though some public TCRs appeared in many donors. TCR clusters originating in the first cohort tended to co-occur in the roughly 130 validation repertoires, according to a later analysis.

Details on this clone: Its antigen is still unknown.

Sequenced by immunoSEQ multiplex PCR; TCRdb stores in-frame clones only, minus some. The repertoire has 150,000 to 160,000 clones, about 86% of them found once; the top ten carry roughly 2.1%. V lost 6 bases to trimming and J lost 6 bases, with 14 bases between them. The germline CDR1 and CDR2 sequences are MNHNS and SASEGT. The CDR3 totals 13 residues. Sequenced: PBMCs. The TCR originated in a human donor in good health. This sequence joins TRBV6-1 and TRBJ1-2; tentatively, D is TRBD1 (5 bases). The CDR3 sequence: CASSGLVRDGYTF. The CDR3 DNA reads as TGTGCCAGCAGCGGTTTAGTCAGGGATGGCTACACCTTC.